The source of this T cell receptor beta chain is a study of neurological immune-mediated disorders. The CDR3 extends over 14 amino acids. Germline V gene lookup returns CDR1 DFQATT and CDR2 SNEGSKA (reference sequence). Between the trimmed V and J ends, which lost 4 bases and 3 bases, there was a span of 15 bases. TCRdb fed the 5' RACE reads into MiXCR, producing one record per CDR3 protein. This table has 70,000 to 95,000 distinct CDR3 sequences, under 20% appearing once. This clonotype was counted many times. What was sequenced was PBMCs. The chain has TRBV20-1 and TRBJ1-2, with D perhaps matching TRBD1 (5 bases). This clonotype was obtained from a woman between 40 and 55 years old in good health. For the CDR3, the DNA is TGCAGTGCTAAGGGAGCTTCGGGGCACTATGGCTACACCTTC. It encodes CSAKGASGHYGYTF.